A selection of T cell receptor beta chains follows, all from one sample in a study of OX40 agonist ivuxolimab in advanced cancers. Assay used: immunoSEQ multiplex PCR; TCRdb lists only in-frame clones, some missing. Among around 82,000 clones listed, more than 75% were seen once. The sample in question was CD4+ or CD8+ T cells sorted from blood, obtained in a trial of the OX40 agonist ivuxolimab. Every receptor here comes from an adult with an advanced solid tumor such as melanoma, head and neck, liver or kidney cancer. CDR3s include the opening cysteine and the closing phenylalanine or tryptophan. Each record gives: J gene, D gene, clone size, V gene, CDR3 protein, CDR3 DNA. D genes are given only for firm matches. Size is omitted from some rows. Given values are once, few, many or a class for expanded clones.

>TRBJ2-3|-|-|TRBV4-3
CASSQEVLASSTDTQYF
TGCGCCAGCAGCCAGGAGGTATTGGCATCTAGCACAGATACGCAGTATTTT
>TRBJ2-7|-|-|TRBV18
CASSPRQGLGEQYF
TGTGCCAGCTCACCACGGCAGGGTTTGGGAGAGCAGTACTTC
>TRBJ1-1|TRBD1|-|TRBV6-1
CASSPRDRGEAFF
TGTGCCAGCAGCCCCCGGGACAGGGGTGAAGCTTTCTTT
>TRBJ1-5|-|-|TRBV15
CATSRARVFNQPQHF
TGTGCCACCAGCAGAGCCAGGGTATTCAATCAGCCCCAGCATTTT
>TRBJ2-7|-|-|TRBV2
CASKPGPSDRQYF
TGTGCCAGCAAACCAGGGCCCTCCGATCGGCAGTACTTC
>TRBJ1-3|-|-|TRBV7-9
CASSLGSSGNTIYF
TGTGCCAGCAGCTTGGGCAGCTCTGGAAACACCATATATTTT
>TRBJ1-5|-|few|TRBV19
CASIDRPNQPQHF
TGTGCCAGTATCGATCGGCCAAATCAGCCCCAGCATTTT
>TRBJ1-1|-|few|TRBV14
CASSQGDGRMAFF
TGTGCCAGCAGCCAAGGGGACGGTCGGATGGCTTTCTTT
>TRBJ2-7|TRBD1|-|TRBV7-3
CASSRGTGESEQYF
TGTGCCAGCAGCCGGGGGACAGGGGAGTCCGAGCAGTACTTC
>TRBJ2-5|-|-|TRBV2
CASRDAVGAGETQYF
TGTGCCAGCAGGGACGCAGTGGGGGCCGGGGAGACCCAGTACTTC
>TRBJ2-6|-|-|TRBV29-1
CSVEGGAGANVLTF
TGCAGCGTTGAAGGGGGGGCTGGGGCCAACGTCCTGACTTTC
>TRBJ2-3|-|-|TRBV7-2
CASSLALGTDTQYF
TGTGCCAGCAGCTTAGCTTTAGGCACAGATACGCAGTATTTT
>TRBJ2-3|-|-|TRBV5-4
CASSPAGPAWQYF
TGTGCCAGCAGCCCGGCGGGCCCCGCATGGCAGTATTTT
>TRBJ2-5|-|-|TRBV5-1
CASSLTGPQETQYF
TGCGCCAGCAGCCTTACAGGGCCGCAAGAGACCCAGTACTTC
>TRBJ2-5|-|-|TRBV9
CASSAFGETQYF
TGTGCCAGCAGCGCGTTTGGGGAGACCCAGTACTTC
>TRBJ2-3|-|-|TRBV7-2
CASSLEMVDTQYF
TGTGCCAGCAGCTTAGAAATGGTCGATACGCAGTATTTT
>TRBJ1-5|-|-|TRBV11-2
CASSLGRSYSNQPQHF
TGTGCCAGCAGCTTAGGGCGGAGTTATAGCAATCAGCCCCAGCATTTT
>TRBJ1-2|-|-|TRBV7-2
CASSLGGAYYGYTF
TGTGCCAGCAGCTTAGGTGGGGCTTACTATGGCTACACCTTC
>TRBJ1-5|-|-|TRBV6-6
CASSQWENQPQHF
TGTGCCAGCAGTCAGTGGGAGAATCAGCCCCAGCATTTT
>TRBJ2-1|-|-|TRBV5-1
CASSLEWGRGDEQFF
TGCGCCAGCAGCTTGGAGTGGGGTAGGGGAGATGAGCAGTTCTTC
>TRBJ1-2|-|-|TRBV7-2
CASSLAVSYGYTF
TGTGCCAGCAGCTTAGCGGTCTCCTATGGCTACACCTTC
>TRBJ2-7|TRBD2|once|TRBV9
CASSVGLSYEQYF
TGTGCCAGCAGCGTGGGACTATCCTACGAGCAGTACTTC
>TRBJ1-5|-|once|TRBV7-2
CASSLDPGPNQPQHF
TGTGCCAGCAGCTTAGATCCAGGGCCAAATCAGCCCCAGCATTTT
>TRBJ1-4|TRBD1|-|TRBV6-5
CASRGQDEKLFF
TGTGCCAGCCGCGGACAGGATGAAAAACTGTTTTTT
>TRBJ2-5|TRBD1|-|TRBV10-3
CAISRTGGEETQYF
TGTGCCATCAGTAGGACAGGGGGAGAAGAGACCCAGTACTTC
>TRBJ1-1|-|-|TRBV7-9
CASSSQGNTEAFF
TGTGCCAGCAGCTCCCAGGGGAACACTGAAGCTTTCTTT
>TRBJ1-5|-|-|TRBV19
CASSIMGRGSNQPQHF
TGTGCCAGTAGTATTATGGGTAGGGGAAGCAATCAGCCCCAGCATTTT
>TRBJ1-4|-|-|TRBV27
CASSLGAANEKLFF
TGTGCCAGCAGTTTAGGGGCAGCTAATGAAAAACTGTTTTTT
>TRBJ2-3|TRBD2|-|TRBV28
CASSLGLAGSTDTQYF
TGTGCCAGCAGTCTTGGACTAGCGGGGAGCACAGATACGCAGTATTTT
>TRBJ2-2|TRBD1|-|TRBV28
CASTQGDRDTGELFF
TGCGCCAGCACACAAGGGGACAGGGACACCGGGGAGCTGTTTTTT
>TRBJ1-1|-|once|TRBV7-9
CASSPQREAFF
TGTGCCAGCAGCCCTCAGAGGGAAGCTTTCTTT
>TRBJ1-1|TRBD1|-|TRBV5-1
CASSLQGVGTEAFF
TGCGCCAGCAGTTTACAGGGGGTTGGGACTGAAGCTTTCTTT
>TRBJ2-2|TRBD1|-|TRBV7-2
CASSQGQGAAGELFF
TGTGCCAGCAGCCAAGGACAGGGAGCCGCCGGGGAGCTGTTTTTT
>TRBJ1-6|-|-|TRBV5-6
CASSPPRGRNRNSPLHF
TGTGCCAGCAGCCCGCCCCGGGGGCGGAACCGAAATTCACCCCTCCACTTT
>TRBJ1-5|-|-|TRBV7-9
CASTGSNQPQHF
TGTGCCAGCACGGGTAGCAATCAGCCCCAGCATTTT
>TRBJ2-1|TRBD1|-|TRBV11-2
CASSLSGTDNNEQFF
TGTGCCAGCAGCTTATCCGGGACAGACAACAATGAGCAGTTCTTC
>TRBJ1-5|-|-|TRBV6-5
CASGQGRVSNQPQHF
TGTGCTAGCGGGCAGGGGAGGGTAAGCAATCAGCCCCAGCATTTT
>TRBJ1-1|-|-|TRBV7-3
CASSSMVGTEAFF
TGTGCCAGCAGCAGTATGGTGGGCACTGAAGCTTTCTTT
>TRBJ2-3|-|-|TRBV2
CASSDQGGADTQYF
TGTGCCAGCAGTGATCAGGGAGGTGCAGATACGCAGTATTTT
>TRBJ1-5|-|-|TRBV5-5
CASSLGPGDQPQHF
TGTGCCAGCAGCTTGGGGCCCGGGGATCAGCCCCAGCATTTT
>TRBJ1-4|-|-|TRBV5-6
CASSLRGKATNEKLFF
TGTGCCAGCAGCTTGCGGGGGAAGGCCACTAATGAAAAACTGTTTTTT
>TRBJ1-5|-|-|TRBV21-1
CASGAAGFRTHQHLGSNQPQHF
TGTGCCAGCGGAGCAGCAGGGTTTAGAACACACCAGCATTTAGGGAGCAATCAGCCCCAGCATTTT